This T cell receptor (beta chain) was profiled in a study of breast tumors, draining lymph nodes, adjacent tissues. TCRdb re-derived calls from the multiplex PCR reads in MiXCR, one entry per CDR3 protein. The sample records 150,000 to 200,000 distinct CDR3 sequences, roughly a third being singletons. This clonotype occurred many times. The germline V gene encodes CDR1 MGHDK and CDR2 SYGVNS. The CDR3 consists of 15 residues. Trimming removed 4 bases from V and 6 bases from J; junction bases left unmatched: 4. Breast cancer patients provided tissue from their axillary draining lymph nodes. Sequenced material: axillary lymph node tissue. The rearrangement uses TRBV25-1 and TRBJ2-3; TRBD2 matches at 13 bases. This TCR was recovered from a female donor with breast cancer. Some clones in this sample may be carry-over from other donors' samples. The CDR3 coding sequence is TGTGCCAGCAGTGTGACTAGCGGGAGGACGGATACGCAGTATTTT. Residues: CASSVTSGRTDTQYF.